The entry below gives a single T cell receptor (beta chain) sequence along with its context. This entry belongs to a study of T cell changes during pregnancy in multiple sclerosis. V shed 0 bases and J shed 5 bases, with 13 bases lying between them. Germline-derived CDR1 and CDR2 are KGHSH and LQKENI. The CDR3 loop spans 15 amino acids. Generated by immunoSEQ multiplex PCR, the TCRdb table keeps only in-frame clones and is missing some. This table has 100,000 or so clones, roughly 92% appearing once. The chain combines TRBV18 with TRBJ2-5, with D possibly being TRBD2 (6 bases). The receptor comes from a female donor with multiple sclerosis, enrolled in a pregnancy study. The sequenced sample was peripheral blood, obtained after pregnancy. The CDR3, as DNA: TGTGCCAGCTCACCACCGAGGGACCGGGGGGAGACCCAGTACTTC. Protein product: CASSPPRDRGETQYF.